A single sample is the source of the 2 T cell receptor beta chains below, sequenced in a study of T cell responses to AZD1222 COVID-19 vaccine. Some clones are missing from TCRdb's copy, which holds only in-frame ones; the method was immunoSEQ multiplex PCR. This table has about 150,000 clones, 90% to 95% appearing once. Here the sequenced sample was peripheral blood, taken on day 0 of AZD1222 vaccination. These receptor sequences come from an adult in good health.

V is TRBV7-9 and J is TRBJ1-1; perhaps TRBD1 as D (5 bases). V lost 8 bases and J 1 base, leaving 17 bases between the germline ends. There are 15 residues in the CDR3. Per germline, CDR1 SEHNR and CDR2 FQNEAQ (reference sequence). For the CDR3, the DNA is TGTGCCAGCCACAACTCAGGCGGGGGGAACACTGAAGCTTTCTTT. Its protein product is CASHNSGGGNTEAFF.

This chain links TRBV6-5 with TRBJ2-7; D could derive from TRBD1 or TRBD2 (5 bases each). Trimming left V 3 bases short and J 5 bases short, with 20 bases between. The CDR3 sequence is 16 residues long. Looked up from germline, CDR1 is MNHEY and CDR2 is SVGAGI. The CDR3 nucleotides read TGTGCCAGCAGTTATCTACCGGGACCCACGCCCCACGAGCAGTACTTC. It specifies CASSYLPGPTPHEQYF.